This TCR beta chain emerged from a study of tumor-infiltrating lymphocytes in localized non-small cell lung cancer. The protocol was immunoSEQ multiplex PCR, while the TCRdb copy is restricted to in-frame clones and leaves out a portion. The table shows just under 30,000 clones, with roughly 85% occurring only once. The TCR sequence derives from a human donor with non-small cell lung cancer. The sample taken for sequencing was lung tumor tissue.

This chain's CDR3 is CASSLQTAPGGTYGYTF. The CDR3 DNA is TGTGCCAGCAGCTTGCAAACGGCGCCAGGGGGCACCTATGGCTACACCTTC. The J gene is TRBJ1-2, the V gene TRBV7-8; 8 bases align to TRBD1. This CDR3 comprises 17 residues. Germline V gene data show CDR1 as SGHVS and CDR2 as FQNEAQ. With V trimmed by 3 bases and J by 4 bases, 13 bases remained unmatched.